Listed below are T cell receptor beta chains from one sample, sequenced in a study of breast tumors, draining lymph nodes, adjacent tissues. TCRdb re-called the multiplex PCR reads with MiXCR, one entry per CDR3 protein. The repertoire holds about 140,000 distinct CDR3 sequences, with about 33% as singletons. Input material: axillary lymph node tissue. These receptors all stem from a female donor with breast cancer. Some clones in this sample may be carry-over from other donors' samples. CDR3s include the opening cysteine and the closing phenylalanine or tryptophan. A D gene is named only where the DNA matches it firmly. Size is omitted from some rows. Given values are once, few, many or a class for expanded clones.

cdr3_aa cdr3_nt j_call d_call v_call clone_size
CASGSGQGIGGYTF TGTGCCAGCGGCTCGGGACAGGGTATAGGTGGCTACACCTTC TRBJ1-2 TRBD1 TRBV6-5 many
CASSSISGNTIYF TGTGCCAGTAGTTCGATATCTGGAAACACCATATATTTT TRBJ1-3 - TRBV19 many
CASSLDLGRDSYNEQFF TGTGCCAGCAGCTTAGACTTGGGCAGGGACTCCTACAATGAGCAGTTCTTC TRBJ2-1 - TRBV11-2 many
CASIRRARGATEAFF TGTGCCAGTATCCGAAGGGCCCGAGGAGCCACTGAAGCTTTCTTT TRBJ1-1 - TRBV19 -
CASSFGRRRLNTEAFF TGTGCCAGCAGCTTCGGGCGTAGGCGGCTGAACACTGAAGCTTTCTTT TRBJ1-1 - TRBV5-6 few
CSAASWETQSF TGCAGTGCGGCAAGTTGGGAGACCCAGTCCTTC TRBJ2-5 - TRBV20-1 many
CASSVLPARDSRLNEQFF TGTGCCAGCAGCGTTCTTCCAGCCCGGGACAGTCGTCTCAATGAGCAGTTCTTC TRBJ2-1 TRBD1 TRBV9 many
CATRPTSGPDTQYF TGTGCCACTCGGCCGACCTCGGGACCAGATACGCAGTATTTT TRBJ2-3 - TRBV6-1 -
CASSVAGDYGYTF TGTGCCAGCAGCGTAGCAGGGGACTATGGCTACACCTTC TRBJ1-2 - TRBV11-1 many
CASSPRDPKGEQYF TGCGCCAGCAGCCCAAGGGACCCCAAGGGCGAGCAGTACTTC TRBJ2-7 - TRBV5-1 many
CASTGDGDYNSPLHF TGTGCCAGCACCGGGGACGGAGACTATAATTCACCCCTCCACTTT TRBJ1-6 - TRBV6-1 many
CAISALSGANVLTF TGTGCCATCAGTGCTCTATCTGGGGCCAACGTCCTGACTTTC TRBJ2-6 - TRBV10-3 many
CASSPPWGRTGSVTGELFF TGTGCCAGCAGTCCACCTTGGGGGCGAACAGGGTCGGTCACCGGGGAGCTGTTTTTT TRBJ2-2 - TRBV6-1 -
CASSQDLSTNQPQHF TGTGCCAGCAGCCAAGATCTATCGACGAATCAGCCCCAGCATTTT TRBJ1-5 - TRBV4-2 many
CASSLNRANTGAFF TGTGCCAGCAGCTTAAACAGAGCGAACACTGGAGCTTTCTTT TRBJ1-1 - TRBV7-2 -
CASRRRRDSEQFF TGCGCCAGCAGGAGAAGGCGGGATAGTGAGCAGTTCTTC TRBJ2-1 - TRBV10-2 many
CANSLIPQGTNVLPF TGTGCCAACAGCTTGATCCCCCAGGGAACCAACGTCCTGCCTTTC TRBJ2-6 - TRBV7-2 -
CASSHSSPGTGNEQYF TGTGCCAGCAGTCACTCGAGCCCCGGGACAGGGAACGAGCAGTACTTC TRBJ2-7 TRBD1 TRBV6-5 many
CASSFHRALLIQHF TGTGCCAGCAGCTTCCACAGGGCGCTATTAATACAGCATTTT TRBJ1-5 - TRBV7-9 -
CASSLATGATIANIQYF TGTGCCAGCAGCTTGGCGACAGGGGCCACCATAGCAAACATTCAGTACTTC TRBJ2-4 TRBD1 TRBV5-6 many
CASSTMGGRETQYF TGTGCCAGTAGTACCATGGGGGGCAGGGAGACCCAGTACTTC TRBJ2-5 - TRBV19 many
CASTNRQGRYGYTF TGTGCCAGCACCAATCGTCAGGGAAGATATGGCTACACCTTC TRBJ1-2 - TRBV6-5 many
CASSPRVARGETQYF TGTGCCAGCAGTCCAAGGGTGGCGCGCGGAGAGACCCAGTACTTC TRBJ2-5 - TRBV5-6 many
CASSLISVGRETQYF TGCGCCAGCAGCTTGATTTCGGTAGGACGGGAGACCCAGTACTTC TRBJ2-5 - TRBV5-1 many
CASSGGTGPNEKLFF TGTGCCAGCAGTGGGGGGACAGGGCCTAATGAAAAACTGTTTTTT TRBJ1-4 TRBD1 TRBV2 -
CVVSDYAAGGFSGNTIYF TGCGTCGTATCTGACTACGCTGCCGGGGGCTTTTCCGGAAACACCATATATTTT TRBJ1-3 - TRBV6-6 many
CSVKGGNTEAFF TGCAGTGTCAAAGGGGGGAACACTGAAGCTTTCTTT TRBJ1-1 - TRBV20-1 few
CASSLAGQPRDEQFF TGTGCCAGCAGCTTGGCGGGACAGCCTCGGGATGAGCAGTTCTTC TRBJ2-1 - TRBV3-1 many
CASSPLSGGKETQYF TGCGCCAGCAGCCCCCTCTCGGGGGGGAAAGAGACCCAGTACTTC TRBJ2-5 TRBD2 TRBV4-3 many
CASSLAGGKETQYF TGTGCCAGCAGCTTAGCGGGGGGTAAAGAGACCCAGTACTTC TRBJ2-5 - TRBV11-1 many
CAWRTGTSDYEQYF TGTGCCTGGAGAACCGGGACTAGCGATTACGAGCAGTACTTC TRBJ2-7 TRBD2 TRBV30 once
CASGPPGLAGGGEAQYF TGTGCCAGCGGCCCTCCTGGACTAGCGGGGGGTGGGGAGGCCCAGTACTTC TRBJ2-5 TRBD2 TRBV7-2 -
CSAVPGQLNTEAFF TGCAGTGCTGTCCCGGGACAGCTGAACACTGAAGCTTTCTTT TRBJ1-1 TRBD1 TRBV20-1 -
CASSKKGYRGTDSPPHF TGTGCCAGTAGTAAAAAAGGATACAGGGGGACTGATTCACCCCCCCACTTT TRBJ1-6 TRBD1 TRBV19 -
CSVEELAGETQYF TGCAGCGTTGAGGAATTAGCGGGAGAGACCCAGTACTTC TRBJ2-5 TRBD2 TRBV29-1 once
CASSSQGGEAFF TGTGCCAGCAGTTCACAGGGAGGTGAAGCTTTCTTT TRBJ1-1 - TRBV2 -
CASSHSGQGFGYTF TGTGCCAGCAGTCACTCGGGACAGGGGTTCGGCTACACCTTC TRBJ1-2 TRBD1 TRBV6-5 many
CASSYSQGGGTDTF TGTGCCAGCAGTTACTCCCAAGGAGGCGGCACGGACACCTTC TRBJ1-2 - TRBV6-5 many
CASSLYHGNPGANVLTF TGTGCCAGCAGCTTGTACCATGGAAATCCTGGGGCCAACGTCCTGACTTTC TRBJ2-6 - TRBV5-8 many
CASSLRYTGELFF TGTGCCAGCAGTTTAAGGTACACCGGGGAGCTGTTTTTT TRBJ2-2 - TRBV27 -
CASSHPQGGQETQYF TGTGCCAGCAGTCACCCCCAGGGAGGTCAAGAGACCCAGTACTTC TRBJ2-5 - TRBV6-6 many
CAISDQGQPQPEQYF TGTGCCATCAGTGACCAGGGACAACCTCAACCAGAGCAGTACTTC TRBJ2-7 - TRBV10-3 many
CASSQKASGGNTF TGTGCCAGCAGCCAAAAAGCATCGGGGGGTAACACCTTC TRBJ1-2 - TRBV3-1 many
CASSLRQDLSSGANVLTF TGTGCCAGCAGCTTAAGACAGGATCTGAGCTCTGGGGCCAACGTCCTGACTTTC TRBJ2-6 - TRBV7-2 -
CASSQDNSHEQYF TGTGCCAGCAGCCAAGATAACAGCCACGAGCAGTACTTC TRBJ2-7 - TRBV3-1 many
CASSLDVNEQYF TGTGCAAGCAGCCTGGACGTCAACGAGCAGTACTTC TRBJ2-7 - TRBV11-1 once
CATSGGDRQETQYF TGTGCCACCAGTGGGGGGGACAGGCAAGAGACCCAGTACTTC TRBJ2-5 TRBD1 TRBV24-1 many
CASSVDRIGNEQFF TGTGCCAGCAGTGTAGACAGGATTGGGAATGAGCAGTTCTTC TRBJ2-1 - TRBV27 -
CASKPGEGYGYTF TGCGCCAGCAAACCAGGGGAGGGCTATGGCTACACCTTC TRBJ1-2 - TRBV5-1 many